Shown below are 30 T cell receptor beta chains from a single sample sequenced in a study of T-cell memory formation after mild COVID-19. TCRdb recomputed calls from the 5' RACE reads with MiXCR, one row per CDR3 protein. The table lists roughly 150,000 distinct CDR3 sequences, roughly 13% of them singletons, with about 3.6% in the top ten. The sample was PBMCs or a T cell subset sorted from them (not recorded which). The receptors here all came from a man aged 18 to 29 who had mild COVID-19 (a few samples of this study predate the infection). Cell type and time point are not known.

This clonotype was seen a handful of times. The chain is built from TRBV5-1 and TRBJ2-3; the D gene could be TRBD1 or TRBD2 (5 bases each). Trimming cost V 6 bases and J 6 bases, with 17 bases left between them. Per the germline V gene, CDR1 is SGHRS and CDR2 is YFSETQ. The CDR3 contains 14 residues. As DNA, the CDR3 is TGCGCCAGCAATCAGGGAGAGAAAGCGGATACGCAGTATTTT. Encoded protein: CASNQGEKADTQYF.

The sample holds many counts of this clonotype. The chain carries TRBV6-2 or TRBV6-3 and TRBJ1-1; possible D gene TRBD1, 5 bases. Deletions cut 5 bases from V and 4 bases from J, with 17 bases between. The germline CDR1 and CDR2 sequences are MNHEY and SVGEGT. The CDR3 totals 15 residues. This chain's CDR3 is CASSPLAGSGTEAFF. The CDR3 DNA sequence: TGTGCCAGCAGTCCCTTGGCAGGGAGTGGCACTGAAGCTTTCTTT.

Remarks on this clonotype: A much larger clone lies one base from this, so it may be a read error. The V call is TRBV6-5, the J call TRBJ1-2; 12 bases map to TRBD1. The V segment lost 0 bases and the J segment 8 bases; nucleotides outside the gene matches: 7. The CDR3 runs to 16 residues. Germline V gene data show CDR1 as MNHEY and CDR2 as SVGAGI. CDR3 amino acids: CASSYSQGQGARGYTF. CDR3 sequence (DNA): TGTGCCAGCAGTTACTCGCAGGGACAGGGGGCGCGAGGCTACACCTTC.

This clonotype was seen at least ten times. The chain links TRBV5-1 to TRBJ2-5; D gene unclear. The germline CDR1 and CDR2 sequences are SGHRS and YFSETQ. Trimming shortened V by 2 bases and J by 2 bases, and 7 bases separated the two germline ends. This CDR3 contains 13 residues. In DNA, the CDR3 is TGCGCCAGCAGCTTTACGGTACAAGAGACCCAGTACTTC. Protein sequence: CASSFTVQETQYF.

This sequence joins TRBV12-3 or TRBV12-4 and TRBJ2-3; perhaps TRBD1 as D (6 bases). The V and J ends lost 4 bases and 5 bases respectively, with 16 bases between them. The CDR3 spans 15 residues. The CDR3, as DNA: TGTGCCAGCAGTTGGGCATACAGGGATGGAGATACGCAGTATTTT. Translating it yields CASSWAYRDGDTQYF.

This clonotype was seen just once. J is TRBJ1-1 and V is TRBV9; D is uncertain. Per germline, CDR1 SGDLS and CDR2 YYNGEE. Trimming removed 0 bases from V and 2 bases from J, with 8 bases in between. The CDR3 spans 14 residues. In DNA form, the CDR3 reads TGTGCCAGCAGCGTAGAAGCGGAAAACACTGAAGCTTTCTTT. Protein product: CASSVEAENTEAFF.

This clonotype was picked up a small number of times. The gene calls are TRBV15 and TRBJ2-7; D perhaps matches TRBD1 (5 bases). V lost 1 base, J lost 5 bases, and 12 bases lay in between. Per the germline V gene, CDR1 is LNHNV and CDR2 is YYDKDF (reference sequence). The CDR3 loop spans 14 amino acids. CDR3 in amino acids: CATSRAQGLHEQYF. As DNA, the CDR3 is TGTGCCACCAGCAGAGCCCAGGGTTTACACGAGCAGTACTTC.

This chain uses TRBV7-2 with TRBJ2-7, with 8 bases aligning to TRBD2. Trimming removed 1 base from V and 8 bases from J; junction bases left unmatched: 7. Germline loops: CDR1 SGHTA, CDR2 FQGNSA. The CDR3 extends over 14 amino acids. As DNA, the CDR3 is TGTGCCAGCAGCTTAGTCGGGGGGGCATCCCAGCAGTACGTC. This encodes CASSLVGGASQQYV.

This clonotype was observed a few times. The J gene is TRBJ2-7, the V gene TRBV5-4; D is perhaps TRBD2 (5 bases). From germline, CDR1 is SGHNT and CDR2 YYREEE (reference sequence). V lost 4 bases and J lost 2, with 19 bases in between. This CDR3 is 16 amino acids long. The DNA of the CDR3 is TGTGCCAGCAGCCGTGACGCGGGCCTTGGGACCTACGAGCAGTACTTC. It specifies CASSRDAGLGTYEQYF.

The CDR3 nucleotides are TGTGCCAGCGGCTCCCGGGACAGGGGGCTGTTGCGGTACACCTTC. It yields the protein CASGSRDRGLLRYTF. V and J are TRBV3-1 and TRBJ1-2; 12 bases align to TRBD1. Trimming took 8 bases from V and 11 from J; bases not matched to a gene: 15. The germline V gene encodes CDR1 LGHDT and CDR2 YNNKEL (reference sequence). The CDR3 has 15 residues.

This clonotype was seen only a few times. In DNA, the CDR3 is TGCGCCAGCAGCCACAGAAACGGGAACTATGGCTACACCTTC. It yields the protein CASSHRNGNYGYTF. The J gene is TRBJ1-2, the V gene TRBV4-3, with D uncertain. This CDR3 has 14 amino acids. From germline, CDR1 is LGHNA and CDR2 YSLEER. The ends were cut back, 3 bases at V and 2 bases at J, with 10 bases in the middle.

There are a few counts of this clonotype. The chain joins TRBV5-1 to TRBJ2-5; possibly TRBD1 for D (5 bases). CDR1 and CDR2 from the germline V gene are SGHRS and YFSETQ. This CDR3 region has 16 residues. Trimming took 1 base from V and 5 from J, leaving 18 bases between them. CDR3 protein: CASSLMVTGDTETQYF. The CDR3 DNA reads as TGCGCCAGCAGCTTGATGGTCACAGGAGATACGGAGACCCAGTACTTC.

This clonotype has more than one count but fewer than ten. The V gene is TRBV20-1, the J gene TRBJ1-5; D perhaps matches TRBD1 (5 bases). Trimming removed 2 bases at V and 1 base at J, with 6 bases between. Germline V CDR1 and CDR2: DFQATT, SNEGSKA (reference sequence). There are 13 residues in the CDR3. CDR3 residues: CSARRDSNQPQHF. CDR3 coding DNA: TGCAGTGCTAGAAGGGACAGCAATCAGCCCCAGCATTTT.

The V and J genes are TRBV6-2 or TRBV6-3 and TRBJ1-5; D remains ambiguous. This CDR3 has 13 amino acids. V lost 3 bases and J 6 bases, leaving 9 bases between the germline ends. The germline CDR1 and CDR2 sequences are MNHEY and SVGEGT. The CDR3 DNA reads as TGTGCCAGCAGTTATACCAAGACTCAGCCCCAGCATTTT. It yields the protein CASSYTKTQPQHF.

The chain carries TRBV7-2 and TRBJ2-3; 10 bases match TRBD2. The ends lost 0 bases at V and 6 bases at J; junction bases unmatched: 3. Germline lookup yields CDR1 SGHTA and CDR2 FQGNSA. This CDR3 has 15 residues. The CDR3 sequence is CASSLASGGPDTQYF. CDR3 DNA sequence: TGTGCCAGCAGCTTAGCTAGCGGGGGGCCGGATACGCAGTATTTT.

V gene TRBV4-2 combines with J gene TRBJ1-1, with 9 bases that match TRBD1. Losses at the gene ends were 8 bases for V and 4 bases for J; bases not matched to a gene: 11. The CDR3 is 15 amino acids. CDR1 is LGHNA and CDR2 is YNFKEQ in the germline V gene. As DNA, the CDR3 is TGTGCCAGCTGGAATATGGGACAGGGCAGCACTGAAGCTTTCTTT. Protein product: CASWNMGQGSTEAFF.

This clonotype was detected only a few times. The rearrangement joins TRBV29-1 to TRBJ1-3; TRBD1 agrees at 9 bases. Germline CDR1 SQVTM, CDR2 ANQGSEA. The V segment lost 7 bases and the J segment 8 bases; nucleotides outside the gene matches: 9. The CDR3 sequence is 13 residues long. This CDR3 is CSARTGASDTIYF. DNA of the CDR3: TGCAGCGCCCGGACAGGGGCAAGTGACACCATATATTTT.

This clonotype was detected only a few times. The chain couples TRBV5-1 to TRBJ2-1, with TRBD2 identical over 7 bases. The CDR3 sequence is 14 residues long. Unmatched junction bases numbered 4, after V lost 0 bases and J lost 7 bases. CDR1 SGHRS and CDR2 YFSETQ come from the germline V gene. CDR3 loop: CASSLGQGGNEQFF. The CDR3 DNA follows: TGCGCCAGCAGCTTGGGGCAGGGAGGGAATGAGCAGTTCTTC.

This chain connects TRBV9 to TRBJ2-3; the match to TRBD1 covers 7 bases. The ends lost 2 bases at V and 1 base at J; junction bases unmatched: 4. Germline CDR1 SGDLS, CDR2 YYNGEE. The CDR3 spans 15 residues. The CDR3 region is CASSVGQLGTDTQYF. CDR3 sequence (DNA): TGTGCCAGCAGCGTGGGACAGTTAGGCACAGATACGCAGTATTTT.

This clonotype was detected only a few times. The V and J genes are TRBV7-8 and TRBJ2-2; 14 nucleotides line up with TRBD2. The V gene's germline CDR1 is SGHVS and CDR2 FQNEAQ. The CDR3 covers 17 residues. V dropped 4 bases and J dropped 3; count of bases not matched to a gene: 4. The CDR3 protein is CASSWTSGGMDTGELFF. CDR3 nucleotides: TGTGCCAGCAGCTGGACTAGCGGGGGGATGGACACCGGGGAGCTGTTTTTT.

This clonotype has more than one count but fewer than ten. This sequence joins TRBV29-1 and TRBJ2-2, with 9 bases matching TRBD1. Trimming removed 7 bases from V and 4 bases from J; junction bases left unmatched: 7. Germline lookup yields CDR1 SQVTM and CDR2 ANQGSEA. This CDR3 contains 14 residues. The CDR3 is CSAPRDRATGELFF. CDR3 in DNA: TGCAGCGCCCCCCGGGACAGGGCCACCGGGGAGCTGTTTTTT.

This clonotype was detected only a few times. This rearrangement joins TRBV5-1 to TRBJ1-2, with D maybe TRBD1 (5 bases). Per germline, CDR1 SGHRS and CDR2 YFSETQ. The V end was cut by 4 bases, the J end by 3 bases, with 13 bases between. The CDR3 is made up of 14 amino acids. CDR3 nucleotides: TGCGCCAGCAGCGGAGGACAACCATACTATGGCTACACCTTC. This gives the protein CASSGGQPYYGYTF.

This clonotype occurred a few times. V and J are TRBV5-8 and TRBJ1-1; maybe TRBD1 (6 bases). Trimming left V 6 bases short and J 5 bases short, with 20 bases between. Germline lookup yields CDR1 SGHTS and CDR2 YDEGEE. This CDR3 has 15 residues. Here the CDR3 reads CASTNRPGARTEAFF. The CDR3 DNA sequence: TGTGCCAGCACCAACCGACCGGGGGCGCGGACTGAAGCTTTCTTT.

The rearrangement links TRBV7-2 to TRBJ1-5; D possibly corresponds to TRBD1 (6 bases). Germline CDR1 SGHTA, CDR2 FQGNSA. CDR3 length equals 13 residues. The germline V and J ends were trimmed by 5 bases and 4 bases, with 9 bases remaining between them. CDR3 in DNA: TGTGCCAGCAGCCGACAGGAGAATCAGCCCCAGCATTTT. It encodes CASSRQENQPQHF. Full variable domain (missing parts from reference TRBV7-2 and TRBJ1-5): GAGVSQSPSNKVTEKGKDVELRCDPISGHTALYWYRQSLGQGLEFLIYFQGNSAPDKSGLPSDRFSAERTGGSVSTLTIQRTQQEDSAVYLCASSRQENQPQHFGDGTRLSIL.

The rearrangement uses TRBV27 and TRBJ1-5; D gene uncertain. Deletions cut 3 bases from V and 0 bases from J, with 6 bases between. CDR3 size: 14 residues. Germline V gene lookup returns CDR1 MNHEY and CDR2 SMNVEV (reference sequence). The CDR3 spells CASSFMDSNQPQHF. In nucleotides, the CDR3 is TGTGCCAGCAGTTTTATGGATAGCAATCAGCCCCAGCATTTT.

This clonotype was found a few times. The V and J genes are TRBV18 and TRBJ2-7; 7 bases are shared with TRBD2. Trimming cost V 3 bases and J 2 bases; bases outside gene matches: 7. The germline CDR1 and CDR2 sequences are KGHSH and LQKENI. The CDR3 consists of 15 residues. The CDR3 sequence: CASSPKLAWTYEQYF. The CDR3 DNA follows: TGTGCCAGCTCACCTAAACTAGCGTGGACCTACGAGCAGTACTTC.

This clonotype was seen at least ten times. J is TRBJ1-6 and V is TRBV28; 10 nucleotides line up with TRBD1. Germline trimming cut 4 bases from V and 10 bases from J; bases unmatched to any gene: 4. The CDR3 sequence is 14 residues long. Germline V CDR1 and CDR2: MDHEN, SYDVKM. The CDR3 here is CASSSDRGRSPLHF. The CDR3 bases are TGTGCCAGCAGTTCGGACAGGGGGAGGTCACCCCTCCACTTT.

V gene TRBV28 combines with J gene TRBJ1-5, with D uncertain. The CDR3 consists of 13 residues. V dropped 6 bases and J dropped 4 bases, with 10 bases sitting between them. CDR1 MDHEN and CDR2 SYDVKM come from the germline V gene. The CDR3 region has the DNA TGTGCCAGCAGAGAGACGGGGAATCAGCCCCAGCATTTT. Its translation is CASRETGNQPQHF.

The sample holds a few counts of this clonotype. The rearrangement uses TRBV2 and TRBJ2-7; D may be TRBD1 (7 bases). There are 12 residues in the CDR3. In germline, CDR1 is SNHLY, CDR2 FYNNEI. Between the trimmed V and J ends, which lost 6 bases and 3 bases, there was a span of 9 bases. The CDR3 DNA is TGTGCCAGCAGGCGGGACAGCTACGAGCAGTACTTC. It yields the protein CASRRDSYEQYF.

The table lists this clonotype with a few counts. V is TRBV7-2 and J is TRBJ2-5, with D perhaps matching TRBD1 or TRBD2 (5 bases each). The CDR3 is 18 residues long. Germline V CDR1 and CDR2: SGHTA, FQGNSA. V dropped 3 bases and J dropped 1 base, with 21 bases sitting between them. CDR3: CASSFRASALGAQETQYF. DNA of the CDR3: TGTGCCAGCAGCTTCAGGGCTTCAGCCTTGGGAGCCCAAGAGACCCAGTACTTC.